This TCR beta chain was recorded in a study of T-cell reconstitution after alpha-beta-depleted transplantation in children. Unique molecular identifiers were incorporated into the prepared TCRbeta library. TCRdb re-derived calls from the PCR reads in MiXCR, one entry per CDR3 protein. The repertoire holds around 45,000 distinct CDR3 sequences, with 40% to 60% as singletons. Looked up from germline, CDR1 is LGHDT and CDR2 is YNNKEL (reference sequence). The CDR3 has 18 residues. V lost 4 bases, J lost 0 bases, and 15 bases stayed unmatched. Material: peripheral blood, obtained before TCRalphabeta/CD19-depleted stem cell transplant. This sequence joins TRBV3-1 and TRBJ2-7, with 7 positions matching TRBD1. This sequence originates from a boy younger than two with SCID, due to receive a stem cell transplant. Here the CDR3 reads CASSPQGGPGQISYEQYF. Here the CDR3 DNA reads TGTGCCAGCAGCCCTCAAGGAGGTCCGGGACAGATCTCCTACGAGCAGTACTTC.